A single T cell receptor beta chain is shown here with its context. The study assigned cohorts using participant-reported clinical history. The record originates from a study of blood T cell repertoires in COVID-19. Germline-derived CDR1 and CDR2 are MNHEY and SVGAGI. The CDR3 length is 14 residues. V was pared by 6 bases and J by 0 bases, with 5 bases of the junction left unmatched. Authors' processing steps: Estimation of nucleated cell counts was performed using reference gene primer amplification. The repertoire was sequenced with immunoSEQ multiplex PCR; TCRdb's copy has only in-frame clones and lacks some. D and trimming were read from the DNA, whereas the V and J calls and clone size are those reported in that table. The data show roughly 420,000 clones, 85% to 90% seen once.

The gene calls are TRBV6-5 and TRBJ2-7; 7 positions match TRBD1. This clonotype originated in a woman aged 30 to 39 with acute COVID-19. The specimen sequenced was PBMCs or T cells enriched from blood (not recorded which). The CDR3 loop is CASRLGGDSYEQYF. CDR3 DNA: TGTGCCAGCAGACTAGGGGGCGACTCCTACGAGCAGTACTTC.